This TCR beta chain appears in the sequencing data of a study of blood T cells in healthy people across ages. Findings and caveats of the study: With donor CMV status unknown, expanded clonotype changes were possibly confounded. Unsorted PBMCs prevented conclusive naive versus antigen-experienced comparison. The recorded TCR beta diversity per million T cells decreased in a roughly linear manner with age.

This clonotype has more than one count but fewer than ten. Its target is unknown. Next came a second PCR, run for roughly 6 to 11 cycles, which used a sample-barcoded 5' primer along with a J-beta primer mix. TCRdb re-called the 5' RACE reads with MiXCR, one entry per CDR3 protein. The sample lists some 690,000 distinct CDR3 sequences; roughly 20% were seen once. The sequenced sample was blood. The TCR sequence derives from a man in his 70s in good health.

The CDR3 is CASSQEAGYNEQFF. In DNA form, the CDR3 reads TGTGCCAGCAGCCAAGAGGCAGGGTACAATGAGCAGTTCTTC. The genes are TRBV14 and TRBJ2-1, with a tentative D call TRBD1 (5 bases). V was clipped by 0 bases and J by 4 bases, with 7 bases between them. Germline V lookup: CDR1 SGHDN, CDR2 FVKESK. The CDR3 contains 14 residues.